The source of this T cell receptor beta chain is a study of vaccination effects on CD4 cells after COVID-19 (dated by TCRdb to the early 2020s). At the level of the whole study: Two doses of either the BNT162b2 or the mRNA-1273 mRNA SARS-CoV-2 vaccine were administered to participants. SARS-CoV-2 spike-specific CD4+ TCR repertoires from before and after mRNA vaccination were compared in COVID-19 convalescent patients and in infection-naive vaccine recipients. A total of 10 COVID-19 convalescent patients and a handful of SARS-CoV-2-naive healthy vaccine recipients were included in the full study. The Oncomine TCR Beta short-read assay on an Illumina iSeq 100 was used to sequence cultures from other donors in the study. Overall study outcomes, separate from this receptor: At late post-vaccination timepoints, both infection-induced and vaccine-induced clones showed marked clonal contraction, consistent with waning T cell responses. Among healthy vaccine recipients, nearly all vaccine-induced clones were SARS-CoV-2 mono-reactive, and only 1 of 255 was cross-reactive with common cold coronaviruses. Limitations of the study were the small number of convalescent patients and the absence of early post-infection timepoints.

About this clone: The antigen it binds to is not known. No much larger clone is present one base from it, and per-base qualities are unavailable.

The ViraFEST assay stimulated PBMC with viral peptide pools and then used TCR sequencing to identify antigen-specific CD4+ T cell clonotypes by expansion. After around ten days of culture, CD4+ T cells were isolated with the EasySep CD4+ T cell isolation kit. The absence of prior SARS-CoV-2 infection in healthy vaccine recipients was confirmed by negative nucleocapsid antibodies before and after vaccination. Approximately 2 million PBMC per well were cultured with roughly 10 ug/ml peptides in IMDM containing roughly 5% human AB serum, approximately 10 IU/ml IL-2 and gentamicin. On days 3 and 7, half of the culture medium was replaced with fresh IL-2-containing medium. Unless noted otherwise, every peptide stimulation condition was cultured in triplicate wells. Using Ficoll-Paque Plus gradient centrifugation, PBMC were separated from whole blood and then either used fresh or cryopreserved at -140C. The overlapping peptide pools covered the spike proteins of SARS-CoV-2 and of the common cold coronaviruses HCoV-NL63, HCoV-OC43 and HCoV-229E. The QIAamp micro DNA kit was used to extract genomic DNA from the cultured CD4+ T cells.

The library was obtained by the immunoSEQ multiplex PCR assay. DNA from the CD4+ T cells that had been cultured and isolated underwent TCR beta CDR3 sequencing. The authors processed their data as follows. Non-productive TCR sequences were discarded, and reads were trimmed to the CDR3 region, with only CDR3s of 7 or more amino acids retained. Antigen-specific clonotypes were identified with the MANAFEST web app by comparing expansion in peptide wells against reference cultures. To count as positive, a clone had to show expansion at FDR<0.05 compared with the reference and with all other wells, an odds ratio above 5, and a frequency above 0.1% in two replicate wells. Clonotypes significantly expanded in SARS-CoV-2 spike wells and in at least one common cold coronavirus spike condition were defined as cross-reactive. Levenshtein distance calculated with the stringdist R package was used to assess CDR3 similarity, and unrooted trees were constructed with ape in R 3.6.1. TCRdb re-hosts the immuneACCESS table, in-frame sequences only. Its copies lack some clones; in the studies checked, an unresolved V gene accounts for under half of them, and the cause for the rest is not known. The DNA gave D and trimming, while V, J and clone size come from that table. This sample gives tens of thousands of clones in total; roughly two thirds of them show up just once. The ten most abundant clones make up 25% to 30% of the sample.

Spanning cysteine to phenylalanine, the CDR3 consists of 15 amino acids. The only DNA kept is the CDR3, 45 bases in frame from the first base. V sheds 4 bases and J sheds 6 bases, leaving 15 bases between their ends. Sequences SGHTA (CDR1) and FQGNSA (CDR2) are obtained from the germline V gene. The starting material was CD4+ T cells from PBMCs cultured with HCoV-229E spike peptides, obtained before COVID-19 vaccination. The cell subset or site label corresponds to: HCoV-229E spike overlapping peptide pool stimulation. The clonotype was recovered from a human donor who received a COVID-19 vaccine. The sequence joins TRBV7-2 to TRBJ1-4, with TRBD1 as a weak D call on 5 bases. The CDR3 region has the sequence CASSSGRGGDEKLFF. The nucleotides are TGTGCCAGCAGCTCGGGTCGGGGCGGCGATGAAAAACTGTTTTTT.